Below, 8 T cell receptor beta chains from the same sample are listed, as sequenced in a study of shared clonotypes between healthy human individuals. Profiling relied on immunoSEQ multiplex PCR, and the TCRdb table lists in-frame clones only, not all of them. The data hold about 2 million clones, with about 95% observed a single time. The naive CD8 population came from CD45RO-negative cells selected for CCR7, without terminally differentiated effector memory CD45RA+ cells. Sequencing input: naive CD8+ T cells sorted from blood. The receptors shown here come from a man between 18 and 35 years old in good health.

The table lists this clone with a count of one. The gene calls are TRBV27 and TRBJ2-5; D possibly corresponds to TRBD2 (6 bases). The V end was cut by 6 bases, the J end by 0 bases, with 20 bases between. Germline V lookup: CDR1 MNHEY, CDR2 SMNVEV (reference sequence). The CDR3 extends over 17 amino acids. CDR3 residues: CASRDGSGPWYQETQYF. The CDR3 DNA sequence: TGTGCCAGCAGAGACGGTAGCGGCCCTTGGTACCAAGAGACCCAGTACTTC.

The rearrangement links TRBV6-5 to TRBJ1-3; TRBD1 is a possible D gene (5 bases). Per germline, CDR1 MNHEY and CDR2 SVGAGI. The CDR3 consists of 15 residues. Trimming took 7 bases from V and 3 from J, leaving 16 bases between them. The CDR3: CASTGAFEGGNTIYF. CDR3 sequence (DNA): TGTGCCAGCACTGGGGCATTCGAGGGTGGAAACACCATATATTTT.

The gene calls are TRBV5-8 and TRBJ2-5, with D maybe TRBD2 (5 bases). The CDR3 is 15 residues long. Germline V lookup: CDR1 SGHTS, CDR2 YDEGEE. V was trimmed by 0 bases and J by 1 base, leaving 10 bases between them. The CDR3, as DNA: TGTGCCAGCAGCTTGGCTGTAGGGAGCCAAGAGACCCAGTACTTC. It encodes CASSLAVGSQETQYF.

The chain carries TRBV4-1 and TRBJ1-1; TRBD1 matches at 12 bases. This CDR3 spans 16 amino acids. V shed 4 bases and J 4 bases; nucleotides not matched to a gene: 7. Germline lookup yields CDR1 MGHRA and CDR2 YSYEKL. For the CDR3, the DNA is TGCGCCAGCAGCCTAGGGGACAGGGGGCTCGGCACTGAAGCTTTCTTT. Translation gives CASSLGDRGLGTEAFF.

The V call is TRBV27, the J call TRBJ2-7; possibly TRBD1 for D (5 bases). The CDR3 totals 15 residues. Germline lookup yields CDR1 MNHEY and CDR2 SMNVEV (reference sequence). V lost 2 bases and J 5 bases, leaving 16 bases between the germline ends. The CDR3, as DNA: TGTGCCAGCAGTTTAGAAGGGCAGGGTAGTGACGAGCAGTACTTC. Its protein product is CASSLEGQGSDEQYF.

The chain has TRBV6-5 and TRBJ1-1; D gene ambiguous. V shed 10 bases and J shed 0 bases, with 12 bases lying between them. There are 13 residues in the CDR3. Germline V gene lookup returns CDR1 MNHEY and CDR2 SVGAGI. Here the CDR3 reads CATQTRVNTEAFF. The CDR3 DNA reads as TGTGCCACCCAAACGAGGGTGAACACTGAAGCTTTCTTT.

The CDR3 sequence is CASTPGSGTEAFF. In DNA, the CDR3 is TGTGCCAGCACGCCAGGGTCGGGCACTGAAGCTTTCTTT. This chain joins TRBV2 and TRBJ1-1, with a possible D match to TRBD1 (5 bases). V lost 7 bases, J lost 4 bases, and 13 bases lay in between. Germline lookup yields CDR1 SNHLY and CDR2 FYNNEI. The CDR3 length is 13 residues.

The chain is built from TRBV7-9 and TRBJ1-2, with D unclear. CDR1 SEHNR and CDR2 FQNEAQ come from the germline V gene (reference sequence). The CDR3 contains 16 residues. V was trimmed by 5 bases and J by 0 bases, leaving 16 bases between them. The CDR3 reads CASSDAHSLANYGYTF. The CDR3 DNA is TGTGCCAGCAGCGACGCCCACAGTTTAGCTAACTATGGCTACACCTTC.